Each of the 29 T cell receptor beta chains below was sequenced from the same sample in a study of T-cell memory formation after mild COVID-19 listed by TCRdb under 2021. The method was 5' RACE. Instrument on record: Illumina NovaSeq 6000. Starting from the raw public reads, TCRdb applied fastp trimming at Q25, assembled clones with MiXCR and retained in-frame beta chains. Rows matching on CDR3 protein sequence are summarized as one entry with the most common DNA and genes. The sample table shows approximately 250,000 distinct CDR3 sequences, and 16% are seen once. The ten largest clones capture 22% of the sample. What was sequenced was PBMCs or a T cell subset sorted from them (not recorded which). Receptors were obtained from a man between 18 and 35 years old who had mild COVID-19 (a few samples of this study predate the infection). The sample titles of this study are shuffled in the database, so cell type and time point are left out; the donor was told from shared clones.

This clonotype was detected a few times. The V and J genes are TRBV6-2 or TRBV6-3 and TRBJ2-2; 10 bases agree with TRBD2. Germline loops: CDR1 MNHEY, CDR2 SVGEGT. Losses at the gene ends were 11 bases for V and 4 bases for J; bases not matched to a gene: 7. CDR3 length: 14 residues. The CDR3 region has the DNA TGTGCCTGCGGGACTAGCGCAATCACCGGGGAGCTGTTTTTT. It translates to CACGTSAITGELFF.

This clonotype was seen repeatedly, ten times or more. The chain is built from TRBV28 and TRBJ2-7, with no clear D. This CDR3 is built from 12 residues. CDR1 and CDR2 from the germline V gene are MDHEN and SYDVKM. V lost 6 bases, J lost 1 base, and 7 bases lay in between. CDR3 in DNA: TGTGCCAGCAGCATGGATTCCTACGAGCAGTACGTC. Amino acids: CASSMDSYEQYV.

This clonotype was detected only a few times. CDR3 sequence reads: CASSLERGLQETQYF. The CDR3 DNA sequence: TGTGCCAGCAGCTTAGAACGGGGACTCCAAGAGACCCAGTACTTC. The chain joins TRBV7-2 to TRBJ2-5; D is possibly TRBD2 (6 bases). The V end lost 1 base, the J end lost 1 base, and 10 bases lay between the germline ends. Germline-derived CDR1 and CDR2 are SGHTA and FQGNSA. The CDR3 runs 15 residues.

CDR3 DNA sequence: TGTGCTAGTGGTGCCCAGGGTGGCCAGGAAGACTACACCTTC. This encodes CASGAQGGQEDYTF. The chain links TRBV12-5 to TRBJ1-2; a weak D match, TRBD1 (5 bases). The V end lost 5 bases, the J end lost 10 bases, and 20 bases lay between the germline ends. Germline CDR1 and CDR2: LGHNT and FRNRAP. The CDR3 consists of 14 residues.

V usage is TRBV29-1 and J usage is TRBJ1-1; D is uncertain. This CDR3 is 15 amino acids long. The V end lost 3 bases, the J end lost 0 bases, and 14 bases lay between the germline ends. The germline V gene has CDR1 SQVTM and CDR2 ANQGSEA. CDR3 DNA: TGCAGCGTTGATCCCTCGAGAGGCATGAACACTGAAGCTTTCTTT. Translated, it gives CSVDPSRGMNTEAFF.

This clonotype has only a few counts. This chain uses TRBV7-8 with TRBJ2-7, with unresolved D. Per germline, CDR1 SGHVS and CDR2 FQNEAQ. Trimming shortened V by 1 base and J by 4 bases, and 14 bases separated the two germline ends. The CDR3 has 15 amino acids. The CDR3 nucleotides are TGTGCCAGCAGCTTAGGGTCACGGTTTACTTACGAGCAGTACGTC. Its translation: CASSLGSRFTYEQYV.

This clonotype occurred a few times. The rearrangement uses TRBV6-2 or TRBV6-3 and TRBJ2-7; possibly TRBD1 for D (5 bases). The CDR3 contains 13 residues. In germline, CDR1 is MNHEY, CDR2 SVGEGT. V lost 2 bases to trimming and J lost 2 bases, with 7 bases between them. The CDR3 sequence: CASSYRGPYEQYV. DNA of the CDR3: TGTGCCAGCAGTTACAGGGGCCCCTACGAGCAGTACGTC.

This clonotype has only a few counts. The gene calls are TRBV12-3 or TRBV12-4 and TRBJ2-1; D ambiguous. The ends were cut back, 7 bases at V and 6 bases at J, with 19 bases in the middle. CDR3 length equals 15 residues. The CDR3 spells CASTSGASLINEQFF. CDR3 nucleotides: TGTGCCAGCACCTCCGGAGCTAGTCTCATCAATGAGCAGTTCTTC.

In its sample, this clonotype was seen a few times. The chain employs TRBV4-3 and TRBJ1-5; D gene ambiguous. The length of the CDR3 is 15 residues. The germline V gene has CDR1 LGHNA and CDR2 YSLEER. V lost 0 bases to trimming and J lost 9 bases, with 15 bases between them. CDR3 loop: CASSQDSAGPRPQHF. Written as DNA, the CDR3 is TGCGCCAGCAGCCAAGATTCGGCAGGTCCGAGGCCCCAGCATTTT.

This clonotype was seen a handful of times. The chain uses TRBV29-1 and TRBJ2-3; 8 nucleotides line up with TRBD1. The junction had 21 bases not matched to a gene; V was cut back by 8 bases and J by 5 bases. From germline, CDR1 is SQVTM and CDR2 ANQGSEA. CDR3 length: 17 residues. The CDR3 here is CSIRSYGGRGRGDTQYF. CDR3 nucleotides: TGCAGCATCCGATCCTACGGCGGCAGGGGGCGAGGAGATACGCAGTATTTT.

This clonotype was observed many times. The chain combines TRBV4-2 with TRBJ2-2; D is perhaps TRBD2 (7 bases). The germline CDR1 and CDR2 sequences are LGHNA and YNFKEQ. CDR3 length: 14 amino acids. The germline V and J ends were trimmed by 8 bases and 4 bases, with 14 bases remaining between them. The CDR3 bases are TGTGCCAGCTCCCGGGGGGCGGTCACCGGGGAGCTGTTTTTT. Amino acids: CASSRGAVTGELFF.

This clonotype showed up just a few times. This chain joins TRBV15 and TRBJ2-5; 7 positions agree with TRBD1. With 4 bases clipped from V and 6 bases from J, the junction kept 2 bases outside the gene matches. CDR3 length: 12 amino acids. In germline, CDR1 is LNHNV, CDR2 YYDKDF (reference sequence). The CDR3: CATSKGGQTQYF. The CDR3 DNA reads as TGTGCCACCAGCAAAGGGGGCCAGACCCAGTACTTC.

A few counts support this clonotype. CDR3 loop: CAISESLQGVDEQFF. The CDR3 nucleotides read TGTGCCATCAGTGAGTCGCTACAGGGAGTTGATGAGCAGTTCTTC. The chain joins TRBV10-3 to TRBJ2-1, with D possibly matching TRBD1 (6 bases). V shed 0 bases and J shed 8 bases, with 14 bases lying between them. The CDR3 length is 15 residues. Germline loops: CDR1 ENHRY, CDR2 SYGVKD.

This clonotype was counted at least ten times. The chain joins TRBV28 to TRBJ2-3; 8 bases match TRBD2. The length of the CDR3 is 16 residues. Trimming removed 4 bases from V and 3 bases from J; junction bases left unmatched: 9. CDR1 and CDR2 from the germline V gene are MDHEN and SYDVKM. In DNA form, the CDR3 reads TGTGCCAGCAGTTCCGGAAGGCGGGGGGTTACAGATACGCAGTATTTT. Translating gives CASSSGRRGVTDTQYF.

This clonotype was counted at least ten times. The chain has TRBV5-1 and TRBJ2-3; 12 nucleotides agree with TRBD2. J gave up 4 bases and V 3 bases, and 6 bases lay outside the gene matches. CDR3 length: 16 amino acids. Germline V gene lookup returns CDR1 SGHRS and CDR2 YFSETQ. The CDR3 nucleotides are TGCGCCAGCAGCTCGACTAGCGGGGGACAACCAGATACGCAGTATTTT. Translating it yields CASSSTSGGQPDTQYF.

This sequence joins TRBV6-5 and TRBJ1-1, with D perhaps TRBD1 (6 bases). Germline V lookup: CDR1 MNHEY, CDR2 SVGAGI. The length of the CDR3 is 14 residues. V lost 6 bases to trimming and J lost 4 bases, with 15 bases between them. The CDR3 spells CASRETGWGTEAFF. As DNA, the CDR3 is TGTGCCAGCAGGGAGACAGGATGGGGCACTGAAGCTTTCTTT.

The chain has TRBV6-2 or TRBV6-3 and TRBJ2-3, with 8 bases that match TRBD2. The CDR3 is made up of 14 amino acids. CDR1 and CDR2 (germline): MNHEY, SVGEGT. V lost 11 bases to trimming and J lost 1 base; unmatched junction nucleotides: 8. CDR3 nucleotides: TGTGCCGGTGACTCGGGACTAGGCACAGATACGCAGTATTTT. This translates into CAGDSGLGTDTQYF.

This clonotype was seen only a few times. For the CDR3, the DNA is TGTGCCAGCTCACCCCTTCGGACGGCCTCCGTAGCCAAAAACATTCAGTACTTC. As protein: CASSPLRTASVAKNIQYF. The rearrangement links TRBV18 to TRBJ2-4; no definite D call. The germline V and J ends were trimmed by 3 bases and 0 bases, with 18 bases remaining between them. CDR1 and CDR2 (germline): KGHSH, LQKENI. This CDR3 comprises 18 residues.

CDR3 protein: CASSQVGEDGYTF. DNA of the CDR3: TGTGCCAGCAGCCAAGTCGGGGAGGATGGCTACACCTTC. The chain is built from TRBV4-2 and TRBJ1-2, with D unclear. There are 13 residues in the CDR3. The germline V gene has CDR1 LGHNA and CDR2 YNFKEQ. Trimming left V 1 base short and J 6 bases short, with 9 bases between.

This rearrangement joins TRBV20-1 to TRBJ1-2; D not certain. The CDR3 has 11 amino acids. Germline-derived CDR1 and CDR2 are DFQATT and SNEGSKA (reference sequence). This CDR3 reads CSRGPFYGYTF. CDR3 nucleotides: TGCAGCAGAGGGCCGTTCTATGGCTACACCTTC.

This clonotype was recorded a few times. V is TRBV27 and J is TRBJ1-2, with D uncertain. With 0 bases removed from V and 7 bases from J, the gap between germline ends came to 9 bases. This CDR3 has 13 residues. CDR1 is MNHEY, CDR2 SMNVEV, per germline (reference sequence). The DNA of the CDR3 is TGTGCCAGCAGTTTATCGCGGACGGGTGGCTACACCTTC. It yields the protein CASSLSRTGGYTF.

The sample holds a few counts of this clonotype. The gene calls are TRBV28 and TRBJ2-7; D possibly matches TRBD1 or TRBD2 (5 bases each). Per germline, CDR1 MDHEN and CDR2 SYDVKM. V was cut by 6 bases and J by 7 bases, with 13 bases left in between. The CDR3 has 12 amino acids. The CDR3 here is CASRARESEQYV. The DNA for the CDR3 is TGTGCCAGCAGGGCCAGGGAGTCTGAGCAGTACGTC.

This clonotype was found a few times. The V and J genes are TRBV29-1 and TRBJ1-1, with D possibly TRBD1 on 5 matching bases. V lost 7 bases and J lost 2, with 14 bases in between. This CDR3 is built from 13 residues. Germline CDR1 is SQVTM and CDR2 is ANQGSEA. Here the CDR3 DNA reads TGCAGCGCCGCGAGGACATACAACACTGAAGCTTTCTTT. It codes for CSAARTYNTEAFF.

The sample holds many counts of this clonotype. V usage is TRBV4-2 and J usage is TRBJ1-1, with unresolved D. Looked up from germline, CDR1 is LGHNA and CDR2 is YNFKEQ. The CDR3 contains 11 residues. V was cut by 5 bases and J by 7 bases, with 8 bases left in between. CDR3 nucleotides: TGTGCCAGCAGCTGGGGTGATGAAGCTTTCTTT. This sequence encodes CASSWGDEAFF.

This clonotype came up once. This chain connects TRBV18 to TRBJ1-1; D gene unclear. This CDR3 is built from 13 residues. Germline V lookup: CDR1 KGHSH, CDR2 LQKENI. V was shortened by 3 bases and J by 3 bases, with 8 bases between the two germline ends. The CDR3 loop reads CASSPPADTEAFF. The CDR3 bases are TGTGCCAGCTCACCCCCGGCAGACACTGAAGCTTTCTTT.

This clonotype was picked up a small number of times. The rearrangement links TRBV5-1 to TRBJ2-3; unclear D gene. Germline assignment: CDR1 SGHRS and CDR2 YFSETQ. CDR3 size: 12 residues. The germline V and J ends were trimmed by 4 bases and 2 bases, with 5 bases remaining between them. In DNA form, the CDR3 reads TGCGCCAGCAGCATGCTCACAGATACGCAGTATTTT. Amino acid sequence: CASSMLTDTQYF.

The genes are TRBV4-2 and TRBJ1-1; D is unclear. The length of the CDR3 is 15 residues. The germline V gene encodes CDR1 LGHNA and CDR2 YNFKEQ. V shed 3 bases and J shed 0 bases, with 11 bases lying between them. CDR3 loop: CASSHVSLMNTEAFF. CDR3 coding DNA: TGTGCCAGCAGCCACGTGTCCCTGATGAACACTGAAGCTTTCTTT.

The rearrangement uses TRBV6-1 and TRBJ1-5; tentative D call: TRBD1 (5 bases). The CDR3 runs 14 residues. The germline CDR1 and CDR2 sequences are MNHNS and SASEGT. Trimming cost V 11 bases and J 5 bases, with 19 bases left between them. CDR3 in DNA: TGTGCCGCAAGAAAGACAGATGGGTATCAGCCCCAGCATTTT. Residues: CAARKTDGYQPQHF.

This clonotype was picked up a small number of times. The rearrangement links TRBV5-5 to TRBJ1-5; D is unclear. The CDR3 has 13 amino acids. The V gene's germline CDR1 is SGHKS and CDR2 YYEKEE (reference sequence). Trimming left V 3 bases short and J 11 bases short, with 15 bases between. Written as DNA, the CDR3 is TGTGCCAGCAGCTCCCAAGGCTCTGGGGCCCAGCATTTT. The encoded protein is CASSSQGSGAQHF. Full variable domain (outside the CDR3, taken from reference TRBV5-5 and TRBJ1-5): DAGVTQSPTHLIKTRGQQVTLRCSPISGHKSVSWYQQVLGQGPQFIFQYYEKEERGRGNFPDRFSARQFPNYSSELNVNALLLGDSALYLCASSSQGSGAQHFGDGTRLSIL.